One and the same sample provided the 12 T cell receptor beta chains below, sequenced in a study of persistence of HIV-infected CD4 T cells. Overlapping HIV-1 Gag 15-mer peptides at 0.85 to 1 ug per peptide per mL were used. CD40L-negative CD69-negative CD45RO-high memory CD4+ T cells were sorted as populations depleted of antigen-responding cells. These receptors' targets are unknown. The libraries were made with immunoSEQ version 4 in survey mode. Assay used: immunoSEQ multiplex PCR; TCRdb lists only in-frame clones, some missing. Counted here are about 36,000 clones, around 85% occurring once; the ten biggest clones make up 5% to 5.5%. Material: cultured CD4+ T cells from PBMCs, obtained from a patient who received antiretroviral therapy. The receptors originated from an adult with HIV. The donor label of this sample is uncertain.

The chain recombines TRBV7-2 with TRBJ2-3; 8 bases align to TRBD2. The V and J ends lost 1 base and 1 base, in that order; junction bases with no gene match: 10. The CDR3 spans 18 residues. CDR1 SGHTA and CDR2 FQGNSA come from the germline V gene. Here the CDR3 DNA reads TGTGCCAGCAGCTTAGGGTTAAACGGGCGGGGGGGCACAGATACGCAGTATTTT. Its protein is CASSLGLNGRGGTDTQYF.

V and J are TRBV7-3 and TRBJ2-7, with D perhaps matching TRBD1 (6 bases). CDR1 and CDR2 (germline): SGHTA, FQGTGA. Trimming took off 5 bases at V and 3 bases at J, with 20 bases between the two ends. This CDR3 is 16 amino acids long. The CDR3 here is CASSPLKRDTSYEQYF. In DNA form, the CDR3 reads TGTGCCAGCAGCCCCCTAAAAAGGGACACTAGCTACGAGCAGTACTTC.

V is TRBV18 and J is TRBJ2-3; D uncertain. Germline CDR1 and CDR2: KGHSH and LQKENI. The CDR3 consists of 16 residues. Trimming left V 6 bases short and J 4 bases short, with 20 bases between. The CDR3 bases are TGTGCCAGCTCTCGCCCGAATAGAGGTATCCCAGATACGCAGTATTTT. Protein sequence: CASSRPNRGIPDTQYF.

This clone was counted a single time. The chain joins TRBV5-1 to TRBJ1-3; D gene ambiguous. V was trimmed by 0 bases and J by 3 bases, leaving 7 bases between them. The CDR3 spans 14 residues. Per the germline V gene, CDR1 is SGHRS and CDR2 is YFSETQ. CDR3 bases: TGCGCCAGCAGCTTGGTCGGGGTTGGAAACACCATATATTTT. This sequence encodes CASSLVGVGNTIYF.

Sample share makes this clone medium-sized. The J gene is TRBJ2-7, the V gene TRBV3-1 (or the pseudogene TRBV3-2); perhaps D is TRBD1 or TRBD2 (5 bases each). Per the germline V gene, CDR1 is LGHDT and CDR2 is YNNKEL (reference sequence). The V end was cut by 3 bases, the J end by 2 bases, with 14 bases between. The CDR3 length is 15 residues. CDR3 coding DNA: TGTGCCAGCAGCCACCCGCCTGGGGACCCCTACGAGCAGTACTTC. This gives the protein CASSHPPGDPYEQYF.

J is TRBJ2-7 and V is TRBV5-1; D possibly matches TRBD1 or TRBD2 (5 bases each). The germline CDR1 and CDR2 sequences are SGHRS and YFSETQ. The V and J ends lost 3 bases and 4 bases respectively, with 17 bases between them. The CDR3 spans 15 residues. The CDR3 loop is CASSWTPGAVYEQYF. The CDR3 nucleotides read TGCGCCAGCAGCTGGACCCCCGGGGCCGTTTACGAGCAGTACTTC. The entire variable domain, with the rest obtained from reference TRBV5-1 and TRBJ2-7, is as follows: KAGVTQTPRYLIKTRGQQVTLSCSPISGHRSVSWYQQTPGQGLQFLFEYFSETQRNKGNFPGRFSGRQFSNSRSEMNVSTLELGDSALYLCASSWTPGAVYEQYFGPGTRLTVT.

The rearrangement links TRBV28 to TRBJ2-7; no reliable D call. Germline values: CDR1 MDHEN, CDR2 SYDVKM. The CDR3 spans 14 residues. V lost 2 bases to trimming and J lost 2 bases, with 10 bases between them. The chain's CDR3 is CASSLAVITYEQYF. The DNA of the CDR3 is TGTGCCAGCAGTTTAGCGGTGATTACCTACGAGCAGTACTTC.

The rearrangement links TRBV12-5 to TRBJ1-3; no firm D call. Trimming took off 0 bases at V and 0 bases at J, with 12 bases between the two ends. Germline V gene sequence: CDR1 LGHNT, CDR2 FRNRAP. The CDR3 is 17 amino acids. Here the CDR3 DNA reads TGTGCTAGTGGTTTGGTACTGAACATATACTCTGGAAACACCATATATTTT. Encoded protein: CASGLVLNIYSGNTIYF.

The V gene is TRBV24-1, the J gene TRBJ2-3; tentatively, D is TRBD1 or TRBD2 (6 bases each). The CDR3 contains 16 residues. Germline CDR1 is KGHDR and CDR2 is SFDVKD. The V end lost 3 bases, the J end lost 0 bases, and 12 bases lay between the germline ends. The CDR3 loop reads CATSDMTGASTDTQYF. In nucleotides, the CDR3 is TGTGCCACCAGTGATATGACGGGGGCTAGCACAGATACGCAGTATTTT.

The chain is built from TRBV4-1 and TRBJ1-5; possible D gene TRBD1, 6 bases. V was cut by 3 bases and J by 1 base, with 19 bases left in between. Germline V lookup: CDR1 MGHRA, CDR2 YSYEKL. The CDR3 covers 18 residues. In nucleotides, the CDR3 is TGCGCCAGCAGCCACGCCCAGGGCAGGGGTGCGAGCAATCAGCCCCAGCATTTT. It codes for CASSHAQGRGASNQPQHF.

This clone appeared once. The gene calls are TRBV7-3 and TRBJ2-3; TRBD2 aligns across 8 bases. The V segment lost 5 bases and the J segment 0 bases; nucleotides outside the gene matches: 7. CDR3 length equals 16 residues. The germline CDR1 and CDR2 sequences are SGHTA and FQGTGA. CDR3 sequence: CASSRGLARSTDTQYF. Here the CDR3 DNA reads TGTGCCAGCAGCCGAGGACTAGCCCGAAGCACAGATACGCAGTATTTT.

The V and J genes are TRBV6-1 and TRBJ2-6; D is perhaps TRBD2 (5 bases). V was trimmed by 0 bases and J by 1 base, leaving 7 bases between them. The CDR3 length is 16 residues. In germline, CDR1 is MNHNS, CDR2 SASEGT. CDR3 sequence (DNA): TGTGCCAGCAGTGAAGCGCGGGCTTCTGGGGCCAACGTCCTGACTTTC. It translates to CASSEARASGANVLTF.